This entry lists 29 T cell receptor beta chains sequenced from one sample in a study of T-cell reconstitution after alpha-beta-depleted transplantation in children. Study results and limitations: Once a year had passed after transplant, T-cell counts and diversity came mostly from newly produced T cells.

For these receptors, no antigen is known. Preparation of the TCRbeta library involved a method that used unique molecular identifiers. TCRdb itself ran the PCR reads through MiXCR, one entry per CDR3 protein. Among 330,000 or so distinct CDR3 sequences listed, roughly 8.2% were seen once. Specimen: peripheral blood, collected 360 days after TCRalphabeta/CD19-depleted stem cell transplant. These receptors all stem from a female patient between 2 and 15 years old who had a stem cell transplant for Fanconi anemia, so the T cells may come from the graft donor.

This clonotype was seen a handful of times. J is TRBJ1-1 and V is TRBV3-1; the D gene is possibly TRBD1 (6 bases). CDR3 length: 15 residues. Trimming left V 4 bases short and J 0 bases short, with 12 bases between. CDR1 LGHDT and CDR2 YNNKEL come from the germline V gene (reference sequence). The CDR3 region is CASSRTELMNTEAFF. CDR3 nucleotides: TGTGCCAGCAGCCGGACAGAGCTTATGAACACTGAAGCTTTCTTT.

This clonotype was observed at least ten times. The chain uses TRBV24-1 and TRBJ2-2; D not resolved. The V end was cut by 2 bases, the J end by 1 base, with 7 bases between. Germline V gives CDR1 KGHDR, CDR2 SFDVKD. This CDR3 has 15 amino acids. CDR3 amino acids: CATSDWAVNTGELFF. Here the CDR3 DNA reads TGTGCCACCAGTGATTGGGCAGTGAACACCGGGGAGCTGTTTTTT.

This clonotype has only a few counts. The chain uses TRBV7-2 and TRBJ2-1; TRBD2 matches at 9 bases. The V gene end was trimmed by 5 bases and the J gene end by 5 bases; junction bases not matched to a gene: 10. The CDR3 runs to 16 residues. The germline gives CDR1 SGHTA, CDR2 FQGNSA. This CDR3 reads CASSSRWAGGNNEQFF. The CDR3 region has the DNA TGTGCCAGCAGCAGCAGGTGGGCGGGGGGGAACAATGAGCAGTTCTTC.

This clonotype came up many times. The chain joins TRBV10-2 to TRBJ2-1; D might be TRBD1 (6 bases). The CDR3 length is 14 residues. Per germline, CDR1 WSHSY and CDR2 SAAADI. V was cut by 4 bases and J by 4 bases, with 11 bases left in between. The CDR3 region is CASSGQVPYNEQFF. In nucleotides, the CDR3 is TGCGCCAGCAGTGGACAGGTCCCTTACAATGAGCAGTTCTTC.

The chain joins TRBV5-5 to TRBJ1-6; maybe TRBD1 (6 bases). Germline lookup yields CDR1 SGHKS and CDR2 YYEKEE (reference sequence). The CDR3 spans 15 residues. Between the trimmed V and J ends, which lost 2 bases and 6 bases, there was a span of 12 bases. CDR3 nucleotide sequence: TGTGCCAGCAGCTTTCCGGGCAGGGGTAATTCACCCCTCCACTTT. This translates into CASSFPGRGNSPLHF.

This clonotype was counted between two and nine times. The genes are TRBV7-9 and TRBJ1-1; D gene unclear. With 3 bases removed from V and 6 bases from J, the gap between germline ends came to 14 bases. This CDR3 has 14 amino acids. Germline CDR1 SEHNR, CDR2 FQNEAQ (reference sequence). The CDR3 region is CASSLQTWAPEAFF. DNA for the CDR3: TGTGCCAGCAGCTTGCAGACCTGGGCGCCTGAAGCTTTCTTT.

This clonotype was seen repeatedly, ten times or more. The chain has TRBV6-1 and TRBJ1-2; 7 bases line up with TRBD1. Trimming removed 5 bases from V and 5 bases from J; junction bases left unmatched: 2. In germline, CDR1 is MNHNS, CDR2 SASEGT. The CDR3 length is 12 residues. In DNA form, the CDR3 reads TGTGCCAGCAGTTCAGGGGGGTATGGCTACACCTTC. Amino acid sequence: CASSSGGYGYTF.

This clonotype was recorded many times. This chain links TRBV5-1 with TRBJ2-7; 7 nucleotides line up with TRBD1. The length of the CDR3 is 14 residues. V shed 0 bases, J shed 2 bases, and the junction held 2 bases outside the gene matches. The germline V gene encodes CDR1 SGHRS and CDR2 YFSETQ. CDR3 DNA: TGCGCCAGCAGCTTGGGTGGACAGGCCTACGAGCAGTACTTC. Encoded protein: CASSLGGQAYEQYF.

This clonotype was seen a handful of times. The chain combines TRBV10-3 with TRBJ2-3; possibly TRBD2 for D (5 bases). The V and J ends lost 7 bases and 4 bases respectively, with 12 bases between them. The CDR3 sequence is 13 residues long. Germline V gene data show CDR1 as ENHRY and CDR2 as SYGVKD. The DNA for the CDR3 is TGTGCCATCACCGAGGGCTCCCCAGATACGCAGTATTTT. Protein: CAITEGSPDTQYF.

This clonotype was recorded a few times. The chain carries TRBV3-1 and TRBJ2-3, with D perhaps matching TRBD1 (5 bases). This CDR3 region has 18 residues. The germline CDR1 and CDR2 sequences are LGHDT and YNNKEL (reference sequence). V was cut by 8 bases and J by 0 bases, with 24 bases left in between. For the CDR3, the DNA is TGTGCCAGCGGCCCCTATCCCCCGACAGTCTACAGCACAGATACGCAGTATTTT. Translated, it gives CASGPYPPTVYSTDTQYF.

Only a few counts were recorded for this clonotype. The J gene is TRBJ1-2, the V gene TRBV15; D is unclear. Germline CDR1 reads LNHNV; CDR2 reads YYDKDF (reference sequence). Trimming pared 1 base from V and 4 bases from J, leaving 13 bases between. The CDR3 contains 15 residues. The CDR3 reads CATSRGSDEFYGYTF. CDR3 bases: TGTGCCACCAGCAGAGGATCAGATGAATTCTATGGCTACACCTTC.

This clonotype has at least ten counts. The chain joins TRBV11-2 to TRBJ2-7, with TRBD1 as a possible D gene (6 bases). This CDR3 contains 14 residues. Looked up from germline, CDR1 is SGHAT and CDR2 is FQNNGV. Trimming shortened V by 5 bases and J by 1 base, and 12 bases separated the two germline ends. CDR3 protein: CASSILGTSYEQYV. The CDR3 DNA sequence: TGTGCCAGCAGCATCCTCGGGACATCCTACGAGCAGTACGTC.

This clonotype was observed a few times. V gene TRBV6-2 or TRBV6-3 combines with J gene TRBJ2-7; 10 bases match TRBD1. The germline CDR1 and CDR2 sequences are MNHEY and SVGEGT. The V segment lost 2 bases and the J segment 5 bases; nucleotides outside the gene matches: 9. The CDR3 extends over 16 amino acids. This chain's CDR3 is CASSYNLDRGRDEQYF. CDR3 sequence (DNA): TGTGCCAGCAGTTACAACCTCGACAGGGGGCGAGACGAGCAGTACTTC.

The genes are TRBV2 and TRBJ1-5, with a tentative D call TRBD1 (5 bases). Per the germline V gene, CDR1 is SNHLY and CDR2 is FYNNEI. The CDR3 sequence is 14 residues long. Trimming left V 7 bases short and J 1 base short, with 11 bases between. The DNA for the CDR3 is TGTGCCAGCACCGGGACGGAGAGCAATCAGCCCCAGCATTTT. As protein: CASTGTESNQPQHF. Full variable domain (rest looked up from reference TRBV2 and TRBJ1-5): EPEVTQTPSHQVTQMGQEVILRCVPISNHLYFYWYRQILGQKVEFLVSFYNNEISEKSEIFDDQFSVERPDGSNFTLKIRSTKLEDSAMYFCASTGTESNQPQHFGDGTRLSIL.

This clonotype was counted many times. The chain has TRBV5-6 and TRBJ2-1; D unclear. Germline V gene data show CDR1 as SGHDT and CDR2 as YYEEEE. The CDR3 loop spans 12 amino acids. The V and J ends lost 2 bases and 6 bases respectively, with 6 bases between them. The CDR3 region has the DNA TGTGCCAGCAGCTTTAAGTCCAATGAGCAGTTCTTC. Amino acids: CASSFKSNEQFF.

At least ten counts were recorded for this clonotype. V is TRBV11-2 and J is TRBJ2-1, with TRBD1 matching 8 bases. V was clipped by 1 base and J by 6 bases; unmatched bases: 11. CDR3 size: 17 residues. CDR1 and CDR2 from the germline V gene are SGHAT and FQNNGV. This CDR3 reads CASSLVFWTGYGNEQFF. In nucleotides, the CDR3 is TGTGCCAGCAGCTTAGTCTTCTGGACAGGGTACGGCAATGAGCAGTTCTTC.

This clonotype has ten or more counts. This rearrangement joins TRBV28 to TRBJ1-1, with TRBD1 matching over 7 bases. Germline V lookup: CDR1 MDHEN, CDR2 SYDVKM. Trimming took 3 bases from V and 4 from J; bases not matched to a gene: 8. The CDR3 consists of 15 residues. The CDR3 protein is CASSLPAQGRTEAFF. CDR3 nucleotides: TGTGCCAGCAGTTTGCCTGCACAGGGGCGCACTGAAGCTTTCTTT.

This clonotype was counted only a few times. The chain uses TRBV5-5 and TRBJ2-3; D perhaps matches TRBD1 (6 bases). The V gene's germline CDR1 is SGHKS and CDR2 YYEKEE (reference sequence). The CDR3 runs 14 residues. V lost 1 base and J lost 5, with 11 bases in between. CDR3 region: CASSLTGLLDTQYF. The CDR3 DNA reads TGTGCCAGCAGCTTGACAGGGCTTTTAGATACGCAGTATTTT.

This clonotype was seen many times. The chain couples TRBV5-5 to TRBJ2-3, with D perhaps being TRBD1 or TRBD2 (5 bases each). Germline CDR1 SGHKS, CDR2 YYEKEE (reference sequence). V gave up 5 bases and J gave up 4 bases, with 17 bases separating them. CDR3 length: 15 amino acids. DNA of the CDR3: TGTGCCAGCAGTTCCAGCAGGGTGGAGGCAGATACGCAGTATTTT. Its protein is CASSSSRVEADTQYF.

The rearrangement uses TRBV11-1 and TRBJ1-1; D unclear. Germline CDR1 SGHAT, CDR2 FQDESV (reference sequence). V was pared by 1 base and J by 1 base, with 7 bases between. The CDR3 totals 14 residues. The CDR3 DNA follows: TGTGCCAGCAGCTTAGTTCCCGCGAACACTGAAGCTTTCTTT. It is translated as CASSLVPANTEAFF.

The chain has TRBV2 and TRBJ2-1; 12 positions agree with TRBD1. The ends lost 8 bases at V and 7 bases at J; junction bases unmatched: 3. The CDR3 contains 13 residues. The germline gives CDR1 SNHLY, CDR2 FYNNEI. CDR3 sequence: CASRDRGRNEQFF. The CDR3 bases are TGTGCCAGCCGGGACAGGGGGCGGAATGAGCAGTTCTTC.

This clonotype was seen more than once but under ten times. The gene calls are TRBV9 and TRBJ2-5, with 12 bases identical to TRBD2. Trimming took 4 bases from V and 4 from J; bases not matched to a gene: 8. The CDR3 is 16 amino acids. CDR1 and CDR2 (germline): SGDLS, YYNGEE. The CDR3 here is CASSPRPGLAGETQYF. The CDR3, as DNA: TGTGCCAGCAGCCCTAGACCGGGACTAGCGGGAGAGACCCAGTACTTC. Full variable domain (outside the CDR3, taken from reference TRBV9 and TRBJ2-5): DSGVTQTPKHLITATGQRVTLRCSPRSGDLSVYWYQQSLDQGLQFLIQYYNGEERAKGNILERFSAQQFPDLHSELNLSSLELGDSALYFCASSPRPGLAGETQYFGPGTRLLVL.

This clonotype has ten or more counts. The V gene is TRBV6-2 or TRBV6-3, the J gene TRBJ2-3; TRBD1 matches at 7 bases. Per the germline V gene, CDR1 is MNHEY and CDR2 is SVGEGT. The CDR3 length is 14 residues. Trimming removed 5 bases from V and 3 bases from J; junction bases left unmatched: 5. The CDR3 here is CASSGQEKTDTQYF. The CDR3 nucleotides are TGTGCCAGCAGTGGACAGGAGAAGACAGATACGCAGTATTTT.

In this sample, this clonotype turned up many times. The rearrangement links TRBV4-3 to TRBJ1-1; unclear D gene. CDR3 size: 17 residues. The V end was cut by 1 base, the J end by 3 bases, with 18 bases between. The V gene's germline CDR1 is LGHNA and CDR2 YSLEER. This CDR3 reads CASSQGVQGWEDTEAFF. DNA of the CDR3: TGCGCCAGCAGCCAAGGGGTTCAAGGGTGGGAGGACACTGAAGCTTTCTTT.

This clonotype was recorded many times. The chain couples TRBV6-1 to TRBJ2-1, with 10 bases identical to TRBD2. The CDR3 runs 17 residues. Germline lookup yields CDR1 MNHNS and CDR2 SASEGT. V was pared by 6 bases and J by 7 bases, with 15 bases of the junction left unmatched. CDR3 loop: CASSLISGGLSLNEQFF. The CDR3 DNA reads TGTGCCAGCAGCCTCATTAGCGGGGGGCTCTCGTTAAATGAGCAGTTCTTC.

This clonotype has ten or more counts. The chain couples TRBV5-1 to TRBJ2-1; 8 bases are shared with TRBD2. The V segment lost 4 bases and the J segment 9 bases; nucleotides outside the gene matches: 18. CDR1 is SGHRS and CDR2 is YFSETQ in the germline V gene. CDR3 length: 17 amino acids. CDR3 coding DNA: TGCGCCAGCAGCCCCTTTTTGGATAGCGGGACGGGGAGTGAGCAGTTCTTC. Translation: CASSPFLDSGTGSEQFF. The full variable domain, with the rest looked up from reference TRBV5-1 and TRBJ2-1, is KAGVTQTPRYLIKTRGQQVTLSCSPISGHRSVSWYQQTPGQGLQFLFEYFSETQRNKGNFPGRFSGRQFSNSRSEMNVSTLELGDSALYLCASSPFLDSGTGSEQFFGPGTRLTVL.

This clonotype has at least ten counts. CDR3 in amino acids: CASADGSNYGYTF. The CDR3 DNA follows: TGTGCCAGCGCCGATGGCAGCAACTATGGCTACACCTTC. The rearrangement joins TRBV2 to TRBJ1-2; D not certain. Trimming cost V 8 bases and J 2 bases, with 12 bases left between them. Germline CDR1 SNHLY, CDR2 FYNNEI. The CDR3 is 13 amino acids. The whole variable domain, filled in from reference TRBV2 and TRBJ1-2, reads EPEVTQTPSHQVTQMGQEVILRCVPISNHLYFYWYRQILGQKVEFLVSFYNNEISEKSEIFDDQFSVERPDGSNFTLKIRSTKLEDSAMYFCASADGSNYGYTFGSGTRLTVV.

The CDR3 DNA sequence: TGTGCCAGCAGCCCCCCTCGGGGCTCCTACAATGAGCAGTTCTTC. Protein product: CASSPPRGSYNEQFF. The rearrangement joins TRBV7-9 to TRBJ2-1; D is possibly TRBD2 (5 bases). The V gene lost 5 bases and the J gene lost 0 bases, with 11 bases spanning the gap. The germline CDR1 and CDR2 sequences are SEHNR and FQNEAQ (reference sequence). This CDR3 has 15 residues.

Only a few counts were recorded for this clonotype. As DNA, the CDR3 is TGTGCCAGCAGCTTAAATCCTACGGAGCAGTACTTC. Its translation is CASSLNPTEQYF. The genes are TRBV11-2 and TRBJ2-7; D ambiguous. The germline V gene has CDR1 SGHAT and CDR2 FQNNGV. This CDR3 region has 12 residues. Trimming cost V 2 bases and J 7 bases, with 9 bases left between them.